These T cell receptor beta chains were read from a single sample in a study of PD-L1 blockade in urothelial cancer. Profiling relied on immunoSEQ multiplex PCR, and the TCRdb table lists in-frame clones only, not all of them. The table lists about 50,000 clones, approximately 86% of them singletons. The sample here was PBMCs, taken around atezolizumab (anti-PD-L1) treatment. Receptor source: a man aged 60-69 years with urothelial cancer. Each CDR3 is given with its conserved first and last residue. The D gene is left open where the match is weak. Size is stated for part of the rows, as once, few or many counts, or as a class when the clone is expanded.

d_gene	abundance	v_gene	j_gene	CDR3aa	CDR3nt
NA	NA	TRBV5-6	TRBJ1-1	CASSLSLTERLEAFF	TGTGCCAGCAGCTTGAGCTTGACAGAAAGACTCGAAGCTTTCTTT
TRBD2	NA	TRBV4-2	TRBJ2-1	CASSPAGGLTEQFF	TGTGCCAGCAGCCCCGCGGGGGGGCTCACTGAGCAGTTCTTC
TRBD2	NA	TRBV10-2	TRBJ2-7	CASRTSGGIRSYEQYF	TGCGCCAGTCGGACTAGCGGGGGGATCCGCTCCTACGAGCAGTACTTC
NA	NA	TRBV6-1	TRBJ2-7	CASSIQEFSYEQYF	TGTGCCAGCAGTATACAGGAATTCTCCTACGAGCAGTACTTC
NA	NA	TRBV30	TRBJ1-3	CAWSHSSGNTIYF	TGTGCCTGGAGTCACAGCTCTGGAAACACCATATATTTT
NA	NA	TRBV28	TRBJ1-4	CASSKPRGGGNEKLFF	TGTGCCAGCAGCAAGCCCCGAGGGGGGGGGAATGAAAAACTGTTTTTT
NA	few	TRBV30	TRBJ1-1	CAWSVWARPNTEAFF	TGTGCCTGGAGTGTATGGGCCAGGCCGAACACTGAAGCTTTCTTT
NA	NA	TRBV21-1	TRBJ1-1	CASSKDPGRRNTEAFF	TGTGCCAGCAGCAAAGACCCAGGGAGGCGGAACACTGAAGCTTTCTTT
TRBD2	NA	TRBV10-3	TRBJ2-1	CAISSGTSGGSNEQFF	TGTGCCATCAGTTCCGGGACTAGCGGGGGGTCCAATGAGCAGTTCTTC
NA	NA	TRBV7-9	TRBJ2-7	CASSSQGGAYEQYF	TGTGCCAGCAGCTCCCAGGGGGGTGCCTACGAGCAGTACTTC
NA	NA	TRBV5-1	TRBJ2-1	CASRTQSSYNEQFF	TGCGCCAGTCGGACACAGAGCTCCTACAATGAGCAGTTCTTC
NA	NA	TRBV5-1	TRBJ2-7	CASSLGVTNYEQYF	TGCGCCAGCAGCTTGGGTGTAACTAATTACGAGCAGTACTTC
TRBD1	NA	TRBV19	TRBJ2-1	CASSIRAGGAYNEQFF	TGTGCCAGTAGTATTAGGGCAGGGGGTGCCTACAATGAGCAGTTCTTC
TRBD1	once	TRBV28	TRBJ1-1	CASSFPGQWAFF	TGTGCCAGCAGTTTTCCGGGACAGTGGGCTTTCTTT
NA	NA	TRBV4-2	TRBJ2-3	CASSQPSEGDTQYF	TGTGCCAGCAGCCAACCGTCCGAGGGAGATACGCAGTATTTT
NA	NA	TRBV6-1	TRBJ1-4	CASSERGRFNEKLFF	TGTGCCAGCAGTGAACGGGGGAGGTTTAATGAAAAACTGTTTTTT
TRBD2	NA	TRBV5-6	TRBJ2-5	CASSTERGGGGETQYF	TGTGCCAGCAGCACCGAGCGGGGGGGCGGCGGAGAGACCCAGTACTTC
TRBD2	NA	TRBV6-4	TRBJ2-3	CASSVERGGTDTQYF	TGTGCCAGCAGTGTGGAGCGGGGGGGAACAGATACGCAGTATTTT
NA	NA	TRBV6-1	TRBJ2-2	CASSEQTGNTGELFF	TGTGCCAGCAGTGAGCAGACAGGGAACACCGGGGAGCTGTTTTTT
NA	few	TRBV19	TRBJ1-2	CASSYQGAQYGYTF	TGTGCCAGTAGTTACCAGGGTGCTCAGTATGGCTACACCTTC
NA	NA	TRBV6-5	TRBJ1-2	CASRMQDYGYTF	TGTGCCAGCAGGATGCAGGACTATGGCTACACCTTC
NA	NA	TRBV7-2	TRBJ2-5	CASSLAGRRETQYF	TGTGCCAGCAGCTTAGCAGGGAGGCGGGAGACCCAGTACTTC
NA	NA	TRBV6-5	TRBJ1-1	CASSYGGEDTEAFF	TGTGCCAGCAGTTATGGGGGGGAAGACACTGAAGCTTTCTTT
NA	NA	TRBV4-1	TRBJ2-3	CASSQFLSTDTQYF	TGCGCCAGCAGCCAATTTCTCAGCACAGATACGCAGTATTTT
NA	once	TRBV5-8	TRBJ2-5	CASSLRGQTQYF	TGTGCCAGCAGCTTGAGGGGCCAGACCCAGTACTTC
TRBD1	NA	TRBV29-1	TRBJ1-2	CSVEKGGTGGYTF	TGCAGCGTAGAAAAGGGGGGGACAGGCGGCTACACCTTC
NA	NA	TRBV7-2	TRBJ2-3	CASSLGGPGGGQDTQYF	TGTGCCAGCAGCTTAGGAGGGCCTGGGGGGGGCCAAGATACGCAGTATTTT
NA	NA	TRBV7-3	TRBJ1-3	CASSLNTGAGNTIYF	TGTGCCAGCAGCTTAAATACAGGTGCTGGAAACACCATATATTTT
NA	NA	TRBV29-1	TRBJ1-2	CSVDRGAGYTF	TGCAGCGTTGACAGGGGTGCTGGCTACACCTTC
TRBD1	NA	TRBV2	TRBJ1-2	CASSRDSDYGYTF	TGTGCCAGCTCCCGGGACAGTGATTATGGCTACACCTTC
TRBD1	NA	TRBV5-1	TRBJ2-3	CASSLEGQGAADTQYF	TGCGCCAGCAGCTTAGAGGGACAGGGGGCCGCAGATACGCAGTATTTT
NA	NA	TRBV5-6	TRBJ1-3	CASSGTGSSGNTIYF	TGTGCCAGCAGCGGTACCGGGAGTTCTGGAAACACCATATATTTT
NA	NA	TRBV15	TRBJ1-1	CAAGTMNTEAFF	TGTGCCGCGGGAACCATGAACACTGAAGCTTTCTTT
TRBD1	NA	TRBV6-1	TRBJ1-2	CASSRQGGGVYGYTF	TGTGCCAGCAGTCGACAGGGCGGGGGGGTCTATGGCTACACCTTC
TRBD1	NA	TRBV4-1	TRBJ2-7	CASSQAPAGGSYEQYF	TGCGCCAGCAGCCAAGCCCCGGCAGGGGGATCCTACGAGCAGTACTTC
TRBD2	NA	TRBV5-1	TRBJ2-3	CASSPTYGGSNTDTQYF	TGCGCCAGCAGCCCCACGTACGGGGGGAGCAACACAGATACGCAGTATTTT
NA	few	TRBV6-5	TRBJ1-1	CASSYWPMNTEAFF	TGTGCCAGCAGTTACTGGCCGATGAACACTGAAGCTTTCTTT
NA	NA	TRBV18	TRBJ2-5	CASSPDREETQYF	TGTGCCAGCTCACCAGACAGAGAAGAGACCCAGTACTTC
NA	NA	TRBV29-1	TRBJ1-1	CSVVKRGRTGEAFF	TGCAGCGTCGTGAAAAGGGGCCGGACCGGGGAAGCTTTCTTT
NA	NA	TRBV28	TRBJ1-3	CASSFLSSGNTIYF	TGTGCCAGCAGTTTTCTGAGCTCTGGAAACACCATATATTTT
TRBD2	NA	TRBV18	TRBJ2-1	CASNTASGGKNEQFF	TGTGCCAGTAATACCGCATCGGGGGGGAAAAATGAGCAGTTCTTC